This is a list of T cell receptor beta chains from one sample in a study of OX40 agonist ivuxolimab in advanced cancers. The protocol was immunoSEQ multiplex PCR, while the TCRdb copy is restricted to in-frame clones and leaves out a portion. This repertoire shows tens of thousands of clones, 88% found once; its top ten account for approximately 0.76%. The sample in question was CD4+ or CD8+ T cells sorted from blood, obtained in a trial of the OX40 agonist ivuxolimab. The receptor set was obtained from an adult with an advanced solid tumor such as melanoma, head and neck, liver or kidney cancer. Each CDR3 is given with its conserved first and last residue. A D gene is named only where the DNA matches it firmly. Only part of the rows carry a size: once, few, many, or a class if the clone is expanded.

V,size,D,J,DNA,CDR3
TRBV19,-,TRBD1,TRBJ1-5,TGTGCCACCCGGGGACAGAATCCCAATCAGCCCCAGCATTTT,CATRGQNPNQPQHF
TRBV10-2,-,TRBD2,TRBJ2-2,TGCGCCAGCAGTTTAGCGGGAGGTCGTACCGGGGAGCTGTTTTTT,CASSLAGGRTGELFF
TRBV30,-,TRBD2,TRBJ2-2,TGTGCCTGGAGTCGCGGGAGTGGGGTCGGGGAGCTGTTTTTT,CAWSRGSGVGELFF
TRBV7-9,once,-,TRBJ2-1,TGTGCCAGCAGCTTAAACGGGCACAATGAGCAGTTCTTC,CASSLNGHNEQFF
TRBV15,-,TRBD1,TRBJ2-3,TGTGCCACCAGCAGAGGACAGGGGGCAGATACGCAGTATTTT,CATSRGQGADTQYF
TRBV9,-,TRBD2,TRBJ2-5,TGTGCCAGCAGCCCGGGAGCTAGCGGGACTGGAGGGGAGACCCAGTACTTC,CASSPGASGTGGETQYF
TRBV10-3,-,-,TRBJ2-5,TGTGCCATCAGTGAACCGGGAGAGGAGACCCAGTACTTC,CAISEPGEETQYF
TRBV19,-,-,TRBJ1-1,TGTGCCAGTAGTACAACAGTGACCCCTAATACATACAAGATTCGGGCTTTCTTT,CASSTTVTPNTYKIRAFF
TRBV5-1,-,-,TRBJ1-1,TGCGCCAGCAGCTTGGAAGGGGGGTACACTGAAGCTTTCTTT,CASSLEGGYTEAFF
TRBV19,few,TRBD1,TRBJ1-2,TGTGCCAGTAGATCCGGGACAGCCTATGGCTACACCTTC,CASRSGTAYGYTF